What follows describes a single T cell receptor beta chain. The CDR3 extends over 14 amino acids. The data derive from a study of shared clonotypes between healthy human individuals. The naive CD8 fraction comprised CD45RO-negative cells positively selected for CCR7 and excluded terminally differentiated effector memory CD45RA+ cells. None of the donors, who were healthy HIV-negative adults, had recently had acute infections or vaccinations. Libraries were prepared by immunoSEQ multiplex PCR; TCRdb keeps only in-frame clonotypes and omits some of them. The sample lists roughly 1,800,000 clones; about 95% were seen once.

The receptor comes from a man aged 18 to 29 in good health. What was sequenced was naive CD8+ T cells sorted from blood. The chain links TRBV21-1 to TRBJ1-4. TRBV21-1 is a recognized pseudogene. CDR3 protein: CASSNLARVEKLFF. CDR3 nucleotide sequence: TGTGCCAGCAGCAATTTAGCAAGGGTAGAAAAACTGTTTTTT.